Listed below are T cell receptor beta chains from one sample, sequenced in a study of spatial heterogeneity in lung cancer. Using its own MiXCR run on the 5' RACE reads, TCRdb lists one record per CDR3 protein. The repertoire holds roughly 75,000 distinct CDR3 sequences, with more than 10% as singletons. This specimen consisted of PBMCs, obtained at surgery. The receptor source for this set is a male donor with early-stage non-small cell lung cancer. CDR3s include the opening cysteine and the closing phenylalanine or tryptophan. The D gene is left open where the match is weak. Not all rows give a size; the values are once, few, many and, for expanded clones, a class.

J gene: TRBJ1-5; V gene: TRBV10-3; D gene: .; clone size: many; CDR3 DNA: TGTGCCATCAGCGACCGGGACGGTGGGTACCAGCCCCAGCATTTT; CDR3 protein: CAISDRDGGYQPQHF
J gene: TRBJ1-1; V gene: TRBV3-1; D gene: TRBD1; clone size: .; CDR3 DNA: TGTGCCAGCAGACTCACAGGGGGCACTGAAGCTTTCTTT; CDR3 protein: CASRLTGGTEAFF
J gene: TRBJ2-1; V gene: TRBV3-1; D gene: TRBD2; clone size: .; CDR3 DNA: TGTGCCAGCAGCCAACGCCCCAGCGGGGTCTACAATGAGCAGTTCTTC; CDR3 protein: CASSQRPSGVYNEQFF
J gene: TRBJ1-5; V gene: TRBV30; D gene: TRBD1; clone size: few; CDR3 DNA: TGTGCCTGGAGCGATAGGGACAGGGGCTATCAGCCCCAGCATTTT; CDR3 protein: CAWSDRDRGYQPQHF
J gene: TRBJ2-7; V gene: TRBV29-1; D gene: .; clone size: many; CDR3 DNA: TGCAGCGTTGAGGACAACTACGAGCAGTACTTC; CDR3 protein: CSVEDNYEQYF
J gene: TRBJ2-5; V gene: TRBV6-2/TRBV6-3; D gene: .; clone size: few; CDR3 DNA: TGTGCCACCGACTCTCCGGGTCACCTAGAGACCCAGTACTTC; CDR3 protein: CATDSPGHLETQYF
J gene: TRBJ2-3; V gene: TRBV7-9; D gene: .; clone size: many; CDR3 DNA: TGTGCCAGCAGCTTTAGCGCCCTGTCGCGAGATACGCAGTATTTT; CDR3 protein: CASSFSALSRDTQYF
J gene: TRBJ2-7; V gene: TRBV30; D gene: .; clone size: few; CDR3 DNA: TGTGCCTGGAGTGTACGGGACTTGCAGTACTTC; CDR3 protein: CAWSVRDLQYF
J gene: TRBJ2-3; V gene: TRBV20-1; D gene: TRBD2; clone size: few; CDR3 DNA: TGCAGTGCGTCTACTAGCGGAGGGGTTACAGATACGCAGTATTTT; CDR3 protein: CSASTSGGVTDTQYF
J gene: TRBJ2-7; V gene: TRBV20-1; D gene: .; clone size: many; CDR3 DNA: TGCAGTGCTAAGGGCCCCGGGACAATAGCGTACGAGCAGTACTTC; CDR3 protein: CSAKGPGTIAYEQYF
J gene: TRBJ2-1; V gene: TRBV19; D gene: .; clone size: .; CDR3 DNA: TGTGCCAGTAGTATGGGACTGTCAAGCTCCTACAATGAGCAGTTCTTC; CDR3 protein: CASSMGLSSSYNEQFF
J gene: TRBJ2-1; V gene: TRBV10-3; D gene: .; clone size: many; CDR3 DNA: TGTGCCATCAGTGGCGACAGCAGACCCTACAATGAGCAGTTCTTC; CDR3 protein: CAISGDSRPYNEQFF
J gene: TRBJ1-1; V gene: TRBV29-1; D gene: .; clone size: many; CDR3 DNA: TGCAGCGTTGAGGGGTGGGACCCGAACACTGAAGCTTTCTTT; CDR3 protein: CSVEGWDPNTEAFF
J gene: TRBJ1-1; V gene: TRBV4-1; D gene: .; clone size: many; CDR3 DNA: TGCGCCAGCAGCCAAGAGCGGGTTTTGGGGACTGAAGCTTTCTTT; CDR3 protein: CASSQERVLGTEAFF
J gene: TRBJ2-7; V gene: TRBV5-1; D gene: TRBD2; clone size: .; CDR3 DNA: TGCGCCAGCAGCTCGGGAGGAGAGCGTGGTTTATGGGAGCAGTACTTC; CDR3 protein: CASSSGGERGLWEQYF
J gene: TRBJ1-1; V gene: TRBV5-1; D gene: .; clone size: few; CDR3 DNA: TGCGCCAGCAGCTTTTGGGGAGGGAAGGAGGAGATAGCTTTCTTT; CDR3 protein: CASSFWGGKEEIAFF
J gene: TRBJ2-7; V gene: TRBV18; D gene: .; clone size: few; CDR3 DNA: TGTGCCAGCTCAGTTGATCTGGGGGCTTACGAGCAGTACTTC; CDR3 protein: CASSVDLGAYEQYF
J gene: TRBJ2-1; V gene: TRBV5-4; D gene: TRBD2; clone size: .; CDR3 DNA: TGTGCCAGCAGCCAAGCGGGAAACTCCTACAATGAGCAGTTCTTC; CDR3 protein: CASSQAGNSYNEQFF
J gene: TRBJ1-4; V gene: TRBV11-2; D gene: TRBD1; clone size: few; CDR3 DNA: TGTGCCAGCAGCTTAGACGGACAGGGGGGAAACGAAAAACTGTTTTTT; CDR3 protein: CASSLDGQGGNEKLFF
J gene: TRBJ2-7; V gene: TRBV6-5; D gene: TRBD2; clone size: .; CDR3 DNA: TGTGCCAGCAGCTCGGGACTAGCGGAGACTGGGTACTACGAGCAGTACTTC; CDR3 protein: CASSSGLAETGYYEQYF
J gene: TRBJ2-7; V gene: TRBV20-1; D gene: TRBD2; clone size: few; CDR3 DNA: TGCAGTGCTAGATGGGTTGGCGGGAGTGACTACGAGCAGTACTTC; CDR3 protein: CSARWVGGSDYEQYF
J gene: TRBJ2-1; V gene: TRBV12-3/TRBV12-4; D gene: TRBD2; clone size: many; CDR3 DNA: TGCGCCAGCAGCCTAGCGGGTAGCTCCTACAATGAGCAGTTCTTC; CDR3 protein: CASSLAGSSYNEQFF
J gene: TRBJ1-5; V gene: TRBV4-1; D gene: .; clone size: .; CDR3 DNA: TGCGCCAGCAGCCAAGATGCACCACAGGGATCGGCTCAGCCCCAGCATTTT; CDR3 protein: CASSQDAPQGSAQPQHF
J gene: TRBJ2-3; V gene: TRBV24-1; D gene: .; clone size: few; CDR3 DNA: TGTGCCACCAGTGATTACCGAGATACGCAGTATTTT; CDR3 protein: CATSDYRDTQYF
J gene: TRBJ1-1; V gene: TRBV18; D gene: TRBD1; clone size: few; CDR3 DNA: TGTGCCAGCTCACCAGGACAGGGGTCGACTGAAGCTTTCTTT; CDR3 protein: CASSPGQGSTEAFF
J gene: TRBJ1-1; V gene: TRBV29-1; D gene: .; clone size: .; CDR3 DNA: TGCAGCGTTAGTATTTCTAGGGGTCGGGACACTGAAGCTTTCTTT; CDR3 protein: CSVSISRGRDTEAFF
J gene: TRBJ1-1; V gene: TRBV12-3/TRBV12-4; D gene: .; clone size: .; CDR3 DNA: TGTGCCAGCAGTTTGAGACAGAAAGCTTTCTTT; CDR3 protein: CASSLRQKAFF
J gene: TRBJ2-2; V gene: TRBV20-1; D gene: .; clone size: .; CDR3 DNA: TGCAGTGCCACTTACACCGGGGAGCTGTTTTTT; CDR3 protein: CSATYTGELFF
J gene: TRBJ1-2; V gene: TRBV3-1; D gene: TRBD1; clone size: .; CDR3 DNA: TGTGCCAGCAGCCAAGCAGTGGGACAGGCATATGGCTACACCTTC; CDR3 protein: CASSQAVGQAYGYTF
J gene: TRBJ2-7; V gene: TRBV6-6; D gene: .; clone size: .; CDR3 DNA: TGTGCCAGCAGTTACGATGTCTACGAGCAGTACTTC; CDR3 protein: CASSYDVYEQYF
J gene: TRBJ1-1; V gene: TRBV19; D gene: TRBD1; clone size: .; CDR3 DNA: TGTGCCAGTAGTATCTCAGGGGGCGACACTGAAGCTTTCTTT; CDR3 protein: CASSISGGDTEAFF
J gene: TRBJ2-3; V gene: TRBV5-1; D gene: TRBD2; clone size: few; CDR3 DNA: TGCGCCAGCAGCTTGACGGCGGGAGGGACAGATACGCAGTATTTT; CDR3 protein: CASSLTAGGTDTQYF
J gene: TRBJ2-7; V gene: TRBV9; D gene: .; clone size: medium-sized; CDR3 DNA: TGTGCCAGCAGCGTAGCCGACAGGTCCGAGCAGTACTTC; CDR3 protein: CASSVADRSEQYF
J gene: TRBJ2-2; V gene: TRBV2; D gene: .; clone size: .; CDR3 DNA: TGTGCCAGCACCCTAAGCACCGGGGAGCTGTTTTTT; CDR3 protein: CASTLSTGELFF
J gene: TRBJ1-2; V gene: TRBV3-1; D gene: .; clone size: many; CDR3 DNA: TGTGCCAGCAGCCGGGAGGATCTCTATGGCTACACCTTC; CDR3 protein: CASSREDLYGYTF
J gene: TRBJ1-2; V gene: TRBV3-1; D gene: .; clone size: few; CDR3 DNA: TGTGCCAGCAGCCTTCTGGGGGACGGCTACACCTTC; CDR3 protein: CASSLLGDGYTF
J gene: TRBJ2-7; V gene: TRBV2; D gene: TRBD2; clone size: few; CDR3 DNA: TGTGCCAGCGAAAGCGGGAGGTCTAGAGAGCAGTACTTC; CDR3 protein: CASESGRSREQYF
J gene: TRBJ2-3; V gene: TRBV5-1; D gene: TRBD1; clone size: few; CDR3 DNA: TGCGCCAGCAGCACCGGGACAGGGGGTGCAGATACGCAGTATTTT; CDR3 protein: CASSTGTGGADTQYF
J gene: TRBJ1-5; V gene: TRBV10-3; D gene: .; clone size: .; CDR3 DNA: TGTGCCATCTCCGCCGGGGGAAGGGATCAGCCCCAGCATTTT; CDR3 protein: CAISAGGRDQPQHF
J gene: TRBJ1-4; V gene: TRBV2; D gene: .; clone size: .; CDR3 DNA: TGTGCCAGCAGTGAAGCGCCGTGGGGGATGGGGGAAAAACTGTTTTTT; CDR3 protein: CASSEAPWGMGEKLFF
J gene: TRBJ1-1; V gene: TRBV6-5; D gene: TRBD1; clone size: many; CDR3 DNA: TGTGCCAGCAGTTTACAGGGGGCTGAAGCTTTCTTT; CDR3 protein: CASSLQGAEAFF
J gene: TRBJ2-7; V gene: TRBV11-2; D gene: .; clone size: .; CDR3 DNA: TGTGCCAGCAGCTCACGAGCGGGACAGATTTCCTACGAGCAGTACTTC; CDR3 protein: CASSSRAGQISYEQYF
J gene: TRBJ2-7; V gene: TRBV11-2; D gene: .; clone size: .; CDR3 DNA: TGTGCCAGCAGCTTGAGTGGGACCGGCTACGAGCAGTACTTC; CDR3 protein: CASSLSGTGYEQYF
J gene: TRBJ1-4; V gene: TRBV7-6; D gene: .; clone size: few; CDR3 DNA: TGTGCCAGCAGTCTCTCCGGGGCCCAGGCAAGCGAAAAACTGTTTTTT; CDR3 protein: CASSLSGAQASEKLFF